The clone carrying this TCR beta chain was seen ten or more times. Antigen specificity is unknown. These data belong to a study of T cells in Graves' hyperthyroidism and ophthalmopathy. The investigators amplified TCR beta CDR3 regions from RNA transcripts. A set of HTBI primers served as the primers for a first-round RT-PCR of the TCR CDR3. TCRdb re-derived calls from the multiplex PCR reads in MiXCR, one entry per CDR3 protein. Counted here are hundreds of thousands of distinct CDR3 sequences, 15% to 20% occurring once; the ten biggest clones make up 3% to 4.5%. The study, taken as a whole, reports: Most clonotypes expanded in thyroid above 0.001 were likewise present in blood. Ophthalmopathy was distinguished from stable hyperthyroidism by 13 V-J signatures.

Trimming removed 5 bases from V and 8 bases from J; junction bases left unmatched: 11. In germline, CDR1 is SEHNR, CDR2 FQNEAQ (reference sequence). CDR3 length: 14 residues. The V call is TRBV7-9, the J call TRBJ1-1, with TRBD1 identical over 7 bases. The sequence was obtained from a woman in her 30s with Graves' hyperthyroidism. The sample taken for sequencing was blood. This CDR3 is CASSQGGGGLEAFF. In DNA form, the CDR3 reads TGTGCCAGCAGCCAAGGGGGCGGTGGGCTGGAAGCTTTCTTT.